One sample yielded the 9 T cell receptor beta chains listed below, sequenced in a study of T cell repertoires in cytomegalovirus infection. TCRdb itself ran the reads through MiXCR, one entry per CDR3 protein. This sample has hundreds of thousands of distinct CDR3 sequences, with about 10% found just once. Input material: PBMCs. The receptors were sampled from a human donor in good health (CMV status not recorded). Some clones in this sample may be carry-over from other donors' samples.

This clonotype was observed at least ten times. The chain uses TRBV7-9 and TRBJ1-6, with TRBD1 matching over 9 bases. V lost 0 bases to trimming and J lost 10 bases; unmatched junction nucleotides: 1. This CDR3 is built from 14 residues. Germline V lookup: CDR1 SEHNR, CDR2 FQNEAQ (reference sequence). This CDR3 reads CASSLAQGASPLHF. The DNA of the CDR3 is TGTGCCAGCAGCTTAGCACAGGGGGCCTCACCCCTCCACTTT. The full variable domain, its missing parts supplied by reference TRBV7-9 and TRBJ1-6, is DTGVSQNPRHKITKRGQNVTFRCDPISEHNRLYWYRQTLGQGPEFLTYFQNEAQLEKSRLLSDRFSAERPKGSFSTLEIQRTEQGDSAMYLCASSLAQGASPLHFGNGTRLTVT.

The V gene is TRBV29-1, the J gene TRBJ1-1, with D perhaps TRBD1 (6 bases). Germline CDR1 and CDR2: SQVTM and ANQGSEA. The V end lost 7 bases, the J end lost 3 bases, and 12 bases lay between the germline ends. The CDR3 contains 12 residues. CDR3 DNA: TGCAGCGCCGAGAGGGGGTACACTGAAGCTTTCTTT. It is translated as CSAERGYTEAFF.

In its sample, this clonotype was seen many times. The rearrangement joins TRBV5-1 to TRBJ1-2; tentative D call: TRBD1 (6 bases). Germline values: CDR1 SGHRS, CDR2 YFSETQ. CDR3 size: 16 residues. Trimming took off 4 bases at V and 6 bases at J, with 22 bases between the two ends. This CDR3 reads CASSQGPATGQDGYTF. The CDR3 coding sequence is TGCGCCAGCAGCCAGGGGCCGGCAACAGGGCAGGATGGCTACACCTTC.

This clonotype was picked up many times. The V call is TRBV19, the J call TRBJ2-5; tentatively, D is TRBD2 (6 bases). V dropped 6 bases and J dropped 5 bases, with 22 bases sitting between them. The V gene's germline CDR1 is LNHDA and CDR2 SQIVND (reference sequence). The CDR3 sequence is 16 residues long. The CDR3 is CASSPLRGSTSETQYF. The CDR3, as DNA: TGTGCCAGTAGCCCTCTCCGGGGGTCGACTTCGGAGACCCAGTACTTC.

This CDR3 reads CASSPPGRVYYGYTF. The DNA of the CDR3 is TGTGCCAGCTCACCACCCGGCAGGGTGTACTATGGCTACACCTTC. The rearrangement uses TRBV18 and TRBJ1-2, with D tentatively TRBD1 (5 bases). The germline V and J ends were trimmed by 0 bases and 3 bases, with 11 bases remaining between them. The CDR3 contains 15 residues. Per germline, CDR1 KGHSH and CDR2 LQKENI.

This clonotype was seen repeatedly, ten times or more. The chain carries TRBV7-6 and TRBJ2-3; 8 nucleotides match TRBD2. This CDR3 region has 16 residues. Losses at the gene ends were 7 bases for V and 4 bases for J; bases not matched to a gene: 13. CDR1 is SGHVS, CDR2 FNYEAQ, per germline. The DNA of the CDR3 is TGTGCCAGCACCCATGCTTGGGCGGGGGGCCCAGATACGCAGTATTTT. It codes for CASTHAWAGGPDTQYF.

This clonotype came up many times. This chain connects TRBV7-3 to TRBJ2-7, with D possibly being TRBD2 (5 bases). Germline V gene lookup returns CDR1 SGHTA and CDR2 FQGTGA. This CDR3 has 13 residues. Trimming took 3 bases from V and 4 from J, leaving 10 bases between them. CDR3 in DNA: TGTGCCAGCAGCTTTCACGGGGAATACGAGCAGTACTTC. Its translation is CASSFHGEYEQYF.

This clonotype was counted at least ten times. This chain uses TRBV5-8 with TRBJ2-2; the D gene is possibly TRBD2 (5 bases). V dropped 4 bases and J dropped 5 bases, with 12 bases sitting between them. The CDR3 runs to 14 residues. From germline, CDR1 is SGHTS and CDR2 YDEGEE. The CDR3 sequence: CASSPQEVTGELFF. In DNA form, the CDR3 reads TGTGCCAGCAGCCCTCAGGAGGTGACCGGGGAGCTGTTTTTT.

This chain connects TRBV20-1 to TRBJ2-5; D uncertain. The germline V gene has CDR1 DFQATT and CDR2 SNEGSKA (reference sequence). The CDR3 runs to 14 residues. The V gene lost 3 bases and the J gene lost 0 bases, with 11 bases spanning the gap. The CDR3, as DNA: TGCAGTGCTAGCGAAGCGTCAAACCAAGAGACCCAGTACTTC. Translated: CSASEASNQETQYF.